The 11 T cell receptor beta chains in this list originate from one sample, sequenced in a study of Ad26.COV2.S vaccination and SARS-CoV-2 variants. The data were produced by immunoSEQ multiplex PCR, yet TCRdb's version contains in-frame clones alone and is incomplete. The sample consists of 300,000 to 400,000 clones, approximately 90% of them appearing once. The sample's treatment: approximately 18 received Ad26.COV2.S at low or high dose, single or two shots; several received placebo; per-sample allocation not given. Each sample was drawn 63 days after the first injection (of vaccine or placebo). The starting material was peripheral blood, obtained in a trial of Ad26.COV2.S vaccine versus placebo. The source of these receptors is a person aged 18 to 65 who received the Ad26.COV2.S COVID-19 vaccine or a placebo.

This clone appeared a single time. The chain has TRBV12-5 and TRBJ1-1; 8 bases are shared with TRBD1. Germline trimming cut 4 bases from V and 0 bases from J; bases unmatched to any gene: 7. Germline values: CDR1 LGHNT, CDR2 FRNRAP. The CDR3 has 16 residues. DNA for the CDR3: TGTGCTAGTGGTTCCGGACAGGGAAGGTTGAACACTGAAGCTTTCTTT. It translates to CASGSGQGRLNTEAFF.

This clone was counted once. The chain uses TRBV7-8 and TRBJ2-1; TRBD2 matches 12 bases. After removal of 5 bases from V and 5 bases from J, the junction contained 16 bases not matched to a gene. From germline, CDR1 is SGHVS and CDR2 FQNEAQ. The CDR3 sequence is 19 residues long. The DNA for the CDR3 is TGTGCCAGCAGCCAGGGGGGTAGACTAGCGGGAGATAGGGACAATGAGCAGTTCTTC. This translates into CASSQGGRLAGDRDNEQFF. The variable domain in full, completed from reference TRBV7-8 and TRBJ2-1, reads GAGVSQSPRYKVAKRGQDVALRCDPISGHVSLFWYQQALGQGPEFLTYFQNEAQLDKSGLPSDRFFAERPEGSVSTLKIQRTQQEDSAVYLCASSQGGRLAGDRDNEQFFGPGTRLTVL.

This chain joins TRBV5-4 and TRBJ2-3, with TRBD2 matching over 7 bases. The CDR3 has 18 residues. J lost 2 bases, V lost 4 bases, and 16 bases had no gene match. Germline V CDR1 and CDR2: SGHNT, YYREEE (reference sequence). The CDR3 DNA reads TGTGCCAGCAGCCCCGCTGTCGGCCTAGCGGAGACCACAGATACGCAGTATTTT. Amino acids: CASSPAVGLAETTDTQYF.

This clone was detected only once. V is TRBV15 and J is TRBJ1-4; D not certain. Trimming took 0 bases from V and 5 from J, leaving 13 bases between them. CDR3 length: 16 amino acids. The germline gives CDR1 LNHNV, CDR2 YYDKDF (reference sequence). The CDR3 DNA sequence: TGTGCCACCAGCAGAGATTACCGATCTGGCAATGAAAAACTGTTTTTT. As protein: CATSRDYRSGNEKLFF.

Here the CDR3 reads CASSHGQGHSPLHF. The CDR3 bases are TGTGCCAGCAGTCACGGACAGGGACATTCACCCCTCCACTTT. This chain links TRBV27 with TRBJ1-6; 8 bases map to TRBD1. CDR3 length: 14 amino acids. CDR1 is MNHEY and CDR2 is SMNVEV in the germline V gene (reference sequence). Germline trimming cut 5 bases from V and 8 bases from J; bases unmatched to any gene: 5.

A few counts support this clone. CDR3 residues: CAWISGSAGDTQYF. The CDR3 DNA follows: TGTGCCTGGATCTCAGGGTCGGCCGGAGATACGCAGTATTTT. This sequence joins TRBV30 and TRBJ2-3; perhaps TRBD1 as D (5 bases). The V end lost 4 bases, the J end lost 5 bases, and 16 bases lay between the germline ends. Germline V gene data show CDR1 as GTSNPN and CDR2 as SVGIG (reference sequence). The CDR3 consists of 14 residues.

The chain is built from TRBV7-8 and TRBJ2-7, with D uncertain. Trimming pared 5 bases from V and 4 bases from J, leaving 9 bases between. The germline CDR1 and CDR2 sequences are SGHVS and FQNEAQ. The CDR3 consists of 12 residues. CDR3: CASSRPRYEQYF. The CDR3 bases are TGTGCCAGCAGCCGTCCTAGGTACGAGCAGTACTTC.

The chain combines TRBV2 with TRBJ2-5; 13 bases agree with TRBD2. Germline values: CDR1 SNHLY, CDR2 FYNNEI. The CDR3 extends over 15 amino acids. V dropped 4 bases and J dropped 4; count of bases not matched to a gene: 3. CDR3 sequence reads: CASSGTSGSGETQYF. CDR3 sequence (DNA): TGTGCCAGCAGTGGGACTAGCGGGAGTGGAGAGACCCAGTACTTC.

This chain links TRBV4-1 with TRBJ1-1; D might be TRBD1 (5 bases). The CDR3 totals 15 residues. Trimming removed 0 bases from V and 3 bases from J, with 11 bases in between. CDR1 and CDR2 from the germline V gene are MGHRA and YSYEKL. The CDR3: CASSQDWTRDTEAFF. CDR3 in DNA: TGCGCCAGCAGCCAAGATTGGACACGGGACACTGAAGCTTTCTTT.

The CDR3: CASSPQGLSTDTQYF. The CDR3 nucleotides are TGTGCCAGCAGCCCACAAGGACTTAGCACAGATACGCAGTATTTT. V is TRBV7-9 and J is TRBJ2-3, with D possibly TRBD2 on 5 matching bases. Germline CDR1 and CDR2: SEHNR and FQNEAQ (reference sequence). The germline V and J ends were trimmed by 5 bases and 0 bases, with 12 bases remaining between them. The CDR3 length is 15 residues.

The gene calls are TRBV24-1 and TRBJ2-2, with D hard to call. V lost 4 bases, J lost 2 bases, and 13 bases lay in between. The CDR3 is 16 residues long. The germline V gene has CDR1 KGHDR and CDR2 SFDVKD. CDR3 bases: TGTGCCACCAGTGACCCCTCTGGTGGTAACACCGGGGAGCTGTTTTTT. Encoded protein: CATSDPSGGNTGELFF.